Each of the 8 T cell receptor beta chains below was sequenced from the same sample in a study of early T cells in non-severe SARS-CoV-2 infection. MiXCR, run by TCRdb on the 5' RACE reads, gives a single entry per CDR3 protein. This sample yields approximately 21,000 distinct CDR3 sequences, of which around 5% are seen a single time; about 10% belongs to the top ten. Material for sequencing was whole blood. The receptor set was obtained from an adult who was a healthcare worker with PCR-confirmed SARS-CoV-2 infection or an uninfected control (not recorded which).

Many counts were recorded for this clonotype. The rearrangement links TRBV28 to TRBJ2-7; 10 positions agree with TRBD2. The CDR3 is 15 amino acids. Germline values: CDR1 MDHEN, CDR2 SYDVKM. The ends lost 6 bases at V and 3 bases at J; junction bases unmatched: 8. The CDR3 nucleotides read TGTGCCAGCAGGTCTAGCGGGAGTAGGGTCTACGAGCAGTACTTC. This translates into CASRSSGSRVYEQYF.

This clonotype was detected only a few times. This rearrangement joins TRBV20-1 to TRBJ1-2, with D possibly TRBD1 on 6 matching bases. Per the germline V gene, CDR1 is DFQATT and CDR2 is SNEGSKA (reference sequence). Trimming shortened V by 6 bases and J by 0 bases, and 14 bases separated the two germline ends. There are 14 residues in the CDR3. CDR3 sequence reads: CSALRTDANYGYTF. The CDR3 bases are TGCAGTGCCCTCAGGACAGATGCTAACTATGGCTACACCTTC.

This clonotype was detected a few times. V and J are TRBV7-6 and TRBJ2-3, with D unclear. Trimming stripped 2 bases from V and 4 bases from J, with 22 bases between. The CDR3 loop spans 18 amino acids. From germline, CDR1 is SGHVS and CDR2 FNYEAQ. The CDR3 here is CASSLYPSVDSGPDTQYF. DNA of the CDR3: TGTGCCAGCAGCTTATATCCATCTGTGGATTCGGGCCCAGATACGCAGTATTTT. The whole variable domain, remainder taken from reference TRBV7-6 and TRBJ2-3, is GAGVSQSPRYKVTKRGQDVALRCDPISGHVSLYWYRQALGQGPEFLTYFNYEAQQDKSGLPNDRFSAERPEGSISTLTIQRTEQRDSAMYRCASSLYPSVDSGPDTQYFGPGTRLTVL.

This clonotype was recorded at least ten times. This rearrangement joins TRBV11-2 to TRBJ2-1; unclear D gene. Germline assignment: CDR1 SGHAT and CDR2 FQNNGV. CDR3 length: 14 amino acids. V lost 3 bases to trimming and J lost 3 bases, with 9 bases between them. The CDR3 DNA reads as TGTGCCAGCAGCTTGTCAGGAAACTACAATGAGCAGTTCTTC. Its translation is CASSLSGNYNEQFF.

This clonotype has at least ten counts. The J gene is TRBJ2-1, the V gene TRBV4-3; D ambiguous. This CDR3 region has 14 residues. V was trimmed by 0 bases and J by 10 bases, leaving 13 bases between them. CDR1 is LGHNA and CDR2 is YSLEER in the germline V gene. The CDR3 spells CASSQDKVSREQFF. DNA for the CDR3: TGCGCCAGCAGCCAAGATAAGGTGTCGAGAGAGCAGTTCTTC.

This chain uses TRBV11-3 with TRBJ1-2; TRBD1 is a possible D gene (5 bases). The CDR3 covers 13 residues. V was clipped by 6 bases and J by 3 bases, with 11 bases between them. The germline CDR1 and CDR2 sequences are SGHNT and YENEEA. CDR3 in amino acids: CASRGVLDYGYTF. For the CDR3, the DNA is TGTGCCAGCAGGGGGGTCTTGGACTATGGCTACACCTTC.

This clonotype has a count of ten or more. The gene calls are TRBV5-4 and TRBJ1-2; 9 positions match TRBD1. CDR1 is SGHNT, CDR2 YYREEE, per germline (reference sequence). V shed 1 base and J 7 bases; nucleotides not matched to a gene: 8. This CDR3 has 15 residues. In nucleotides, the CDR3 is TGTGCCAGCAGCTTGTCCTTGACAGGGGGAAGTGGCTACACCTTC. It encodes CASSLSLTGGSGYTF.

This clonotype was seen at least ten times. This chain links TRBV11-2 with TRBJ2-1; D is undetermined. Germline lookup yields CDR1 SGHAT and CDR2 FQNNGV. The germline V and J ends were trimmed by 5 bases and 8 bases, with 7 bases remaining between them. The CDR3 has 11 amino acids. CDR3 in DNA: TGTGCCAGCAGCACACAATATGAGCAGTTCTTC. It encodes CASSTQYEQFF.